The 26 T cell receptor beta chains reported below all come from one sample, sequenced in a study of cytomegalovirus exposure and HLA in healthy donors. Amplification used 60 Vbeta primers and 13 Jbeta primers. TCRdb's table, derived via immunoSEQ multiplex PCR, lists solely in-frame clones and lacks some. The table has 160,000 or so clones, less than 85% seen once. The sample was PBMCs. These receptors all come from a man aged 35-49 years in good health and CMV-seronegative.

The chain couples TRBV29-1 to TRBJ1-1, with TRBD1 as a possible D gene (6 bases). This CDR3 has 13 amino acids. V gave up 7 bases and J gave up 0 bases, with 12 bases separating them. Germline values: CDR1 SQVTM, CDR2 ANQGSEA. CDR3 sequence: CSAWDTLNTEAFF. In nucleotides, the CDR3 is TGCAGCGCCTGGGACACGTTGAACACTGAAGCTTTCTTT.

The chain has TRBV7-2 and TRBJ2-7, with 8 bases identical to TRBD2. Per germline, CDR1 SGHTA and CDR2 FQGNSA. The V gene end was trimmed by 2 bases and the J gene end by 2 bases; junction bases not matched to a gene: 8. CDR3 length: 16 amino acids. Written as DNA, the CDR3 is TGTGCCAGCAGCTTATCGGTAGCGGGGACGCCCTACGAGCAGTACTTC. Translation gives CASSLSVAGTPYEQYF.

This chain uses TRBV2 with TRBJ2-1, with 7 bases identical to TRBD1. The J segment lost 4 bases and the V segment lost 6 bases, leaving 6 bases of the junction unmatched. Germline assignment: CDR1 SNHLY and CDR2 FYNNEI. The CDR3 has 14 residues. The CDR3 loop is CASRVDRDYNEQFF. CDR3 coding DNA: TGTGCCAGCAGGGTAGACAGGGATTACAATGAGCAGTTCTTC.

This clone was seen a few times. CDR3 in amino acids: CASSYSVLANYGYTF. CDR3 bases: TGTGCCAGCAGTTACTCAGTCCTAGCTAACTATGGCTACACCTTC. The chain recombines TRBV6-5 with TRBJ1-2; D gene unclear. The length of the CDR3 is 15 residues. Looked up from germline, CDR1 is MNHEY and CDR2 is SVGAGI. The V and J ends lost 0 bases and 0 bases respectively, with 8 bases between them.

The CDR3 here is CASSLDRGNTEAFF. The CDR3 nucleotides are TGTGCCAGCAGTTTAGACAGAGGGAACACTGAAGCTTTCTTT. The chain links TRBV27 to TRBJ1-1; perhaps TRBD1 as D (5 bases). Germline V CDR1 and CDR2: MNHEY, SMNVEV (reference sequence). This CDR3 is 14 amino acids long. Trimming shortened V by 2 bases and J by 1 base, and 8 bases separated the two germline ends.

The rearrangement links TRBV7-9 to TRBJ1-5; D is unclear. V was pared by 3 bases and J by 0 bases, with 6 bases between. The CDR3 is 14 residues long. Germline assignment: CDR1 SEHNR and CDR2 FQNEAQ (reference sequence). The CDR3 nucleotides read TGTGCCAGCAGCTTCACAGATAGCAATCAGCCCCAGCATTTT. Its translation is CASSFTDSNQPQHF. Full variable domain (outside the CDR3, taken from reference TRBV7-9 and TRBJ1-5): DTGVSQNPRHKITKRGQNVTFRCDPISEHNRLYWYRQTLGQGPEFLTYFQNEAQLEKSRLLSDRFSAERPKGSFSTLEIQRTEQGDSAMYLCASSFTDSNQPQHFGDGTRLSIL.

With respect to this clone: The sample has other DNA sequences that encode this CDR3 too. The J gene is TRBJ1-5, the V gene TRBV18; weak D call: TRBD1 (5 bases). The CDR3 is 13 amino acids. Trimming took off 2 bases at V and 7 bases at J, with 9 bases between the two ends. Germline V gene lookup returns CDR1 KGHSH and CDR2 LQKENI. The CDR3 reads CASSPGGGQPQHF. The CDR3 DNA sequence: TGTGCCAGCTCACCAGGGGGGGGACAGCCCCAGCATTTT. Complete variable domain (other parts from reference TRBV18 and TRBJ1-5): NAGVMQNPRHLVRRRGQEARLRCSPMKGHSHVYWYRQLPEEGLKFMVYLQKENIIDESGMPKERFSAEFPKEGPSILRIQQVVRGDSAAYFCASSPGGGQPQHFGDGTRLSIL.

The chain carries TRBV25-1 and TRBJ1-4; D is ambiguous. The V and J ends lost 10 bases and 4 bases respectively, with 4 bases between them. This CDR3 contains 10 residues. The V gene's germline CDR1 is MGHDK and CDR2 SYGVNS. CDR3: CATRNEKLFF. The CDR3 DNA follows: TGTGCCACCCGTAATGAAAAACTGTTTTTT.

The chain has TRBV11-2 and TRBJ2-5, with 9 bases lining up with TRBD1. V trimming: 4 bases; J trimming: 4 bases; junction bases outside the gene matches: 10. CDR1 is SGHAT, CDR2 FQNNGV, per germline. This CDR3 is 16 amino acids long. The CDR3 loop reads CASSSDRGVAGETQYF. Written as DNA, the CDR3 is TGTGCCAGCAGCTCCGACAGGGGGGTTGCGGGAGAGACCCAGTACTTC.

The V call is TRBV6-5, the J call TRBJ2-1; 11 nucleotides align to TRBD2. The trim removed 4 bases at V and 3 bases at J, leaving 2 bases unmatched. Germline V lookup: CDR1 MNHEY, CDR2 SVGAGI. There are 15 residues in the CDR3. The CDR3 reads CASSSGLAGYNEQFF. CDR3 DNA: TGTGCCAGCAGTTCCGGACTAGCGGGCTACAATGAGCAGTTCTTC.

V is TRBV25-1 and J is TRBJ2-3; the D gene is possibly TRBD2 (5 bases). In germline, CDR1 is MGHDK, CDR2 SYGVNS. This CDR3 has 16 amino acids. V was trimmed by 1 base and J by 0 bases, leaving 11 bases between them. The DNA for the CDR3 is TGTGCCAGCAGTGAATTTAGCGTCAGAAGCACAGATACGCAGTATTTT. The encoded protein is CASSEFSVRSTDTQYF. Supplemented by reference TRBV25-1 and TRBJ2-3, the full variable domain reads EADIYQTPRYLVIGTGKKITLECSQTMGHDKMYWYQQDPGMELHLIHYSYGVNSTEKGDLSSESTVSRIRTEHFPLTLESARPSHTSQYLCASSEFSVRSTDTQYFGPGTRLTVL.

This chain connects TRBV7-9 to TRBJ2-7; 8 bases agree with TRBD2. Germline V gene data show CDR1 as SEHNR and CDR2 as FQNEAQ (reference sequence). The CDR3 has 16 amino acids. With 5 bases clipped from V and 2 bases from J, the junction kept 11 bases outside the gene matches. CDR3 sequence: CASSPGVAGPTYEQYF. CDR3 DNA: TGTGCCAGCAGCCCCGGGGTAGCGGGGCCAACCTACGAGCAGTACTTC.

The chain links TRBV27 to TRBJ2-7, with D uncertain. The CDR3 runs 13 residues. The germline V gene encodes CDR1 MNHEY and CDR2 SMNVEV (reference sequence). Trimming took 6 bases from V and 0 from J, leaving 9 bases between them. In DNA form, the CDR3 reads TGTGCCAGCAGCTCCTCACTCTCCTACGAGCAGTACTTC. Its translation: CASSSSLSYEQYF.

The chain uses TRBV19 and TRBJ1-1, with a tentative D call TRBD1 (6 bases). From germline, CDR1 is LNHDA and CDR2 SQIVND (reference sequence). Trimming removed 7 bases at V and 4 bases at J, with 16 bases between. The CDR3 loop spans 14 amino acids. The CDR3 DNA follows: TGTGCCAGTAACAACAGGGTTGAGGGCACTGAAGCTTTCTTT. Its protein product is CASNNRVEGTEAFF.

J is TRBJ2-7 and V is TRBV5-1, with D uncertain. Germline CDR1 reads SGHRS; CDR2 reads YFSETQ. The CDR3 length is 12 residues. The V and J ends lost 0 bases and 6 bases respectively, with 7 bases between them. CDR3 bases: TGCGCCAGCAGCTTGGGAATCGGCGAGCAGTACTTC. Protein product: CASSLGIGEQYF. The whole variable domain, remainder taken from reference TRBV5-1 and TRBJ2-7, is KAGVTQTPRYLIKTRGQQVTLSCSPISGHRSVSWYQQTPGQGLQFLFEYFSETQRNKGNFPGRFSGRQFSNSRSEMNVSTLELGDSALYLCASSLGIGEQYFGPGTRLTVT.

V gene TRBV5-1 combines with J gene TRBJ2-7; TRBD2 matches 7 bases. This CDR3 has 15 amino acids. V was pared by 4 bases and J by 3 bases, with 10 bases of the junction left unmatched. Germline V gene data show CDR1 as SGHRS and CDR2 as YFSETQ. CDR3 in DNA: TGCGCCAGCAGCGGACGGGGGGAAGGGGTCTACGAGCAGTACTTC. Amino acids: CASSGRGEGVYEQYF.

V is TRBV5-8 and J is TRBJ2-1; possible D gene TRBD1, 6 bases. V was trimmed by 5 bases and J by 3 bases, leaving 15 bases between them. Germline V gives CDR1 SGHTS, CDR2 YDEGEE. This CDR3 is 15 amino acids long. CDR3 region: CASSFGQTFYNEQFF. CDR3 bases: TGTGCCAGCAGTTTTGGACAGACTTTCTACAATGAGCAGTTCTTC.

CDR3 loop: CASSLASTSTDTQYF. CDR3 sequence (DNA): TGCGCCAGCAGCTTGGCGAGTACTAGCACAGATACGCAGTATTTT. The chain recombines TRBV5-1 with TRBJ2-3; D is unclear. Germline assignment: CDR1 SGHRS and CDR2 YFSETQ. Trimming shortened V by 0 bases and J by 0 bases, and 8 bases separated the two germline ends. This CDR3 spans 15 amino acids.

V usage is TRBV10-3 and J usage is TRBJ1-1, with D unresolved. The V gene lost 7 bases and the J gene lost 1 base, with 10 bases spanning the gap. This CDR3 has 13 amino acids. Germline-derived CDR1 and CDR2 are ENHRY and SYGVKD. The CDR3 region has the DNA TGTGCCATCAATGTACTACCGAACACTGAAGCTTTCTTT. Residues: CAINVLPNTEAFF.

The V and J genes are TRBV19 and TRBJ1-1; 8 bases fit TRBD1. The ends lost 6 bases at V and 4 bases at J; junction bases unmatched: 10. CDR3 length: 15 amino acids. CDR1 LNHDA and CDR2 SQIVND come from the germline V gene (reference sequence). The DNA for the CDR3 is TGTGCCAGTAGGACCACAGGGGGAATGAGCACTGAAGCTTTCTTT. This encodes CASRTTGGMSTEAFF. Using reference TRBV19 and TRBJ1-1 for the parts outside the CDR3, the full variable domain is DGGITQSPKYLFRKEGQNVTLSCEQNLNHDAMYWYRQDPGQGLRLIYYSQIVNDFQKGDIAEGYSVSREKKESFPLTVTSAQKNPTAFYLCASRTTGGMSTEAFFGQGTRLTVV.

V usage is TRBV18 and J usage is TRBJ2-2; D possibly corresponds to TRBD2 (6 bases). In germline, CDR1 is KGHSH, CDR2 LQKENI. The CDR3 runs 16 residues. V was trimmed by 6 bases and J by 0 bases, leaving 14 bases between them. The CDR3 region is CASSSMGLPNTGELFF. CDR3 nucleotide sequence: TGTGCCAGCTCGAGTATGGGACTCCCGAACACCGGGGAGCTGTTTTTT.

CDR3 DNA sequence: TGTGCCAGCAGCATGGGAGCCTCTGGAAACACCATATATTTT. This codes for CASSMGASGNTIYF. The chain couples TRBV7-2 to TRBJ1-3; D unresolved. This CDR3 is built from 14 residues. V was trimmed by 5 bases and J by 0 bases, leaving 8 bases between them. CDR1 and CDR2 from the germline V gene are SGHTA and FQGNSA.

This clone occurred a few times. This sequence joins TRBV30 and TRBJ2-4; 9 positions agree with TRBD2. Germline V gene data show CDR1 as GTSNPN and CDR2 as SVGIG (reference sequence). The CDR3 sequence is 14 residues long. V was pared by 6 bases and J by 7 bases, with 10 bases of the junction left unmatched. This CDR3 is CACHHAGGVNIQYF. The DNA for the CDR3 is TGTGCCTGTCACCATGCGGGAGGGGTGAACATTCAGTACTTC.

In DNA form, the CDR3 reads TGTGCCAGCAGCCGAGCGGAGGGCTATGGCTACACCTTC. It yields the protein CASSRAEGYGYTF. The chain couples TRBV7-2 to TRBJ1-2, with D hard to call. Trimming left V 5 bases short and J 4 bases short, with 11 bases between. Germline loops: CDR1 SGHTA, CDR2 FQGNSA. The CDR3 sequence is 13 residues long.

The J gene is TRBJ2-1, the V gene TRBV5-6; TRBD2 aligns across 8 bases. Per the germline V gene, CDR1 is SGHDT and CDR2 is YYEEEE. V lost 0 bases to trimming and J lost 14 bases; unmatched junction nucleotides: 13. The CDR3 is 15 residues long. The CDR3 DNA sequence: TGTGCCAGCAGCTTGGAACTAGCGGTCCCCGTGGGGGAGTTCTTC. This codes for CASSLELAVPVGEFF.

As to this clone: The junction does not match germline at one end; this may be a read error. The CDR3 DNA follows: TGTTCCAGCAGCTTCGGGACAGGCGGAGTGAACTATGGCTACACCTTC. This codes for CSSSFGTGGVNYGYTF. The rearrangement uses TRBV7-9 and TRBJ1-2; the match to TRBD1 covers 8 bases. CDR1 is SEHNR and CDR2 is FQNEAQ in the germline V gene (reference sequence). This CDR3 has 16 residues. The full variable domain, rest sourced from reference TRBV7-9 and TRBJ1-2, is DTGVSQNPRHKITKRGQNVTFRCDPISEHNRLYWYRQTLGQGPEFLTYFQNEAQLEKSRLLSDRFSAERPKGSFSTLEIQRTEQGDSAMYLCSSSFGTGGVNYGYTFGSGTRLTVV.